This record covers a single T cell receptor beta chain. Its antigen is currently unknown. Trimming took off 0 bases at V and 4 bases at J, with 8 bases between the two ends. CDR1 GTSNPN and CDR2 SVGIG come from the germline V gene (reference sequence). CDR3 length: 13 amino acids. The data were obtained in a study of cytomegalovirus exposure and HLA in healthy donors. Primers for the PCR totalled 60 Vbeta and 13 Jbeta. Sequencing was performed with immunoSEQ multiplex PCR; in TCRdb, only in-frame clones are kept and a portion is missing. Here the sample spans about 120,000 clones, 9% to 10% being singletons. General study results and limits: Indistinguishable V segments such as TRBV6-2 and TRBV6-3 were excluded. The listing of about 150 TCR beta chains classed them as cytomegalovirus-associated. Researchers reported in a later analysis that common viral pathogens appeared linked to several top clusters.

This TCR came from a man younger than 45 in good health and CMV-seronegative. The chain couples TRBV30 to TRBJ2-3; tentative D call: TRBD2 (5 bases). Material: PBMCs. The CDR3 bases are TGTGCCTGGAGTGTACTGGAGGCAGATACGCAGTATTTT. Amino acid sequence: CAWSVLEADTQYF.